This TCR beta chain was recorded in a study of blood T cell repertoires in COVID-19. In the study overall: Samples of COVID-19 (acute and convalescent) were obtained from the United States, Italy and Spain. T cells, B-cell-depleted T cells, or PBMCs provided the cDNA or gDNA that served as material.

Per the authors' pipeline: By means of reference gene primer amplification, nucleated cell counts were estimated. Sequenced by immunoSEQ multiplex PCR; TCRdb stores in-frame clones only, minus some. V, J and clone size are those of that table, while D and trimming were read from the DNA. The repertoire includes 30,000 or so clones, approximately 91% of them detected once, and 9.9% sits in the top ten. Sequencing was done on a sample of peripheral blood. The clonotype comes from a human donor with active COVID-19. The donor label of this sample is uncertain.

The CDR3 spells CASSEVSGQRVYEQYF. The CDR3, as DNA: TGTGCCAGCAGTGAAGTGTCAGGACAGAGAGTTTACGAGCAGTACTTC. V usage is TRBV6-1 and J usage is TRBJ2-7, with D perhaps matching TRBD1 (6 bases). Trimming removed 1 base at V and 4 bases at J, with 17 bases between. Germline CDR1 is MNHNS and CDR2 is SASEGT. The CDR3 runs 16 residues.